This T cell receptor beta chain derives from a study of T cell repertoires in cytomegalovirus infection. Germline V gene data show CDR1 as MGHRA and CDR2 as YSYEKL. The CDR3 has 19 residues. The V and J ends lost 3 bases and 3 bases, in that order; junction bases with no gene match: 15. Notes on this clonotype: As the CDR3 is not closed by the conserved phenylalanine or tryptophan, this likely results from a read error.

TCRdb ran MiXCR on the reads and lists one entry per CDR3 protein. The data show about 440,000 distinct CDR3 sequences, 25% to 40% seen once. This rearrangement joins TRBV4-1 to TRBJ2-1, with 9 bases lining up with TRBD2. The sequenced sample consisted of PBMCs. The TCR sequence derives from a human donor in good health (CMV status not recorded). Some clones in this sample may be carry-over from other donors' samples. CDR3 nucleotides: TGCGCCAGCAGCCAGGATAACGGAGCGGGGGGCTCCCACTACAATGAGCAGTTCTTA. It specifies CASSQDNGAGGSHYNEQFL.